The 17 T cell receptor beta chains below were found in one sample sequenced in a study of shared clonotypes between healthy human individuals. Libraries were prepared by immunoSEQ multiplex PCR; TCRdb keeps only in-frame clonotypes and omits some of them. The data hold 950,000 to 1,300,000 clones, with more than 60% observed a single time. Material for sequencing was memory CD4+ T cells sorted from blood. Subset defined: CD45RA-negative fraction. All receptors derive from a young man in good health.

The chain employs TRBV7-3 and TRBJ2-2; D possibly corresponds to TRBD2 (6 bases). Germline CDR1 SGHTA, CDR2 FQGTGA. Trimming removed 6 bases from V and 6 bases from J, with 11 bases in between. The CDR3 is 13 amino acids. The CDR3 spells CASRQPGAGELFF. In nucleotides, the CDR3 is TGTGCCAGCAGACAACCGGGGGCCGGGGAGCTGTTTTTT. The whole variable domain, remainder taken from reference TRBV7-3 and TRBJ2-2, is GAGVSQTPSNKVTEKGKYVELRCDPISGHTALYWYRQSLGQGPEFLIYFQGTGAADDSGLPNDRFFAVRPEGSVSTLKIQRTERGDSAVYLCASRQPGAGELFFGEGSRLTVL.

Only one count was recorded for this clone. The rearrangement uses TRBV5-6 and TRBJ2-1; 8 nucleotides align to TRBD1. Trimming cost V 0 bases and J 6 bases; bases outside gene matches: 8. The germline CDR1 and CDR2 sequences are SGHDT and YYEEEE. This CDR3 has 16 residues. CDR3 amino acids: CASSLVDRGGSNEQFF. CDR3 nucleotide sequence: TGTGCCAGCAGCTTGGTAGACAGGGGCGGTAGCAATGAGCAGTTCTTC.

The CDR3 protein is CASSVLPGGTNEQFF. CDR3 nucleotide sequence: TGTGCCAGCAGCGTTCTTCCAGGGGGCACAAATGAGCAGTTCTTC. The genes are TRBV9 and TRBJ2-1, with 8 bases fitting TRBD1. The ends lost 2 bases at V and 7 bases at J; junction bases unmatched: 8. Germline CDR1 and CDR2: SGDLS and YYNGEE. This CDR3 has 15 amino acids.

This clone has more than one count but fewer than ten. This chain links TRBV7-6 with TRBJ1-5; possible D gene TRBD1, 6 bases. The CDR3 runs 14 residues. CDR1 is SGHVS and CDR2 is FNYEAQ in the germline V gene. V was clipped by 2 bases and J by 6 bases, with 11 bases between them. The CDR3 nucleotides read TGTGCCAGCAGCTTACAGGGGCAGGGTCAGCCCCAGCATTTT. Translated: CASSLQGQGQPQHF.

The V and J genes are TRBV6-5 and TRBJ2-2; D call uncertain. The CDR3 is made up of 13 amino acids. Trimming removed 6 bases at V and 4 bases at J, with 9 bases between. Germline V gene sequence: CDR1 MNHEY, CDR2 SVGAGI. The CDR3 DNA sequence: TGTGCCAGCAGGGCAAACCCCACCGGGGAGCTGTTTTTT. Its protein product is CASRANPTGELFF.

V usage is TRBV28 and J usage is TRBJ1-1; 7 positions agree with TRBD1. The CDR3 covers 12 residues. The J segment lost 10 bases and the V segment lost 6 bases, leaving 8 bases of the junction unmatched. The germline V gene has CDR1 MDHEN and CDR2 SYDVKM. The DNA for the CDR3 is TGTGCCAGCAGCTCGACAGGGACCGGAGCTTTCTTT. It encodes CASSSTGTGAFF.

The CDR3 region has the DNA TGCGCCAGCAGCTTGATCGTCCAAACTGAAGCTTTCTTT. This sequence encodes CASSLIVQTEAFF. The chain couples TRBV5-1 to TRBJ1-1; D is unclear. Germline V gene sequence: CDR1 SGHRS, CDR2 YFSETQ. Trimming pared 1 base from V and 5 bases from J, leaving 9 bases between. The CDR3 has 13 residues.

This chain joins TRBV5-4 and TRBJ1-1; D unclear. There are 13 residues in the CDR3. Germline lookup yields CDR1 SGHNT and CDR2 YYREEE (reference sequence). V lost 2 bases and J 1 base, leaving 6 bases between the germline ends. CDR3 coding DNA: TGTGCCAGCAGCTTTGGCGCGAACACTGAAGCTTTCTTT. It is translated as CASSFGANTEAFF.

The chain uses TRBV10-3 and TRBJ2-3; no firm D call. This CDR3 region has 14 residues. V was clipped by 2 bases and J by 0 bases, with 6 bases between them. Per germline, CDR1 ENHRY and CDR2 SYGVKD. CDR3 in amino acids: CAISELGSTDTQYF. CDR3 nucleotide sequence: TGTGCCATCAGTGAGCTCGGTAGCACAGATACGCAGTATTTT.

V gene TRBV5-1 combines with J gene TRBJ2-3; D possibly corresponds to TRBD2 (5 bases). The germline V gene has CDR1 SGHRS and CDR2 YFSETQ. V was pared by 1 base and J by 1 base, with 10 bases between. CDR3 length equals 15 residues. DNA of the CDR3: TGCGCCAGCAGCTTGATAAGCGGTGGCACAGATACGCAGTATTTT. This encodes CASSLISGGTDTQYF. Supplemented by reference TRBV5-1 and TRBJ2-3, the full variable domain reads KAGVTQTPRYLIKTRGQQVTLSCSPISGHRSVSWYQQTPGQGLQFLFEYFSETQRNKGNFPGRFSGRQFSNSRSEMNVSTLELGDSALYLCASSLISGGTDTQYFGPGTRLTVL.

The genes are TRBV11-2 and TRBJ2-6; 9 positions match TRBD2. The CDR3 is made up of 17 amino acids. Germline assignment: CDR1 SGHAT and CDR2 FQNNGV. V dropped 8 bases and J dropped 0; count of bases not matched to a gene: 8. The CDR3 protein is CASQHSGGFSGANVLTF. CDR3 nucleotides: TGTGCCAGCCAGCATAGCGGGGGATTCTCTGGGGCCAACGTCCTGACTTTC.

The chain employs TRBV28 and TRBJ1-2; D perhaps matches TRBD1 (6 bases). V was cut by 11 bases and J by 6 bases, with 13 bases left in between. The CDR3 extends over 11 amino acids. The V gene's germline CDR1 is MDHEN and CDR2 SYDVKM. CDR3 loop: CAGWGGHGYTF. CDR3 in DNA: TGTGCCGGATGGGGGGGCCATGGCTACACCTTC.

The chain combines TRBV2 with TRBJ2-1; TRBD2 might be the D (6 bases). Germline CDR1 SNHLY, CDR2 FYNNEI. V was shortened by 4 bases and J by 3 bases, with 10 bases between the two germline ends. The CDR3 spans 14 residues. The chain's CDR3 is CASSGRGYYNEQFF. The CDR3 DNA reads TGTGCCAGCAGTGGGCGGGGCTACTACAATGAGCAGTTCTTC.

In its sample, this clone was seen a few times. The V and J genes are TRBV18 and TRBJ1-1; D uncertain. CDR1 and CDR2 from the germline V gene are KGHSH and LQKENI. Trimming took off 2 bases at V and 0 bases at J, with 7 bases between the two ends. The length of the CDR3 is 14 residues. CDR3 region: CASSPGFLNTEAFF. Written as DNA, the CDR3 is TGTGCCAGCTCACCAGGGTTCCTGAACACTGAAGCTTTCTTT.

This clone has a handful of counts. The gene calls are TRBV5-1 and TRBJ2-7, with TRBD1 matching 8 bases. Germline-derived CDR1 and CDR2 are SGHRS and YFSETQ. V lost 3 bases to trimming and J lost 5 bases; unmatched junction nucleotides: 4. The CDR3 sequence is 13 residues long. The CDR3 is CASSYGQGNEQYF. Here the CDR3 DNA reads TGCGCCAGCAGCTACGGACAGGGAAACGAGCAGTACTTC.

CDR3 in DNA: TGTGCCAGCAGTGAAGTGACGGGGCTTAGGGATGAGCAGTTCTTC. Translating it yields CASSEVTGLRDEQFF. The chain uses TRBV2 and TRBJ2-1; TRBD1 or TRBD2 may be the D gene (5 bases each). The ends were cut back, 1 base at V and 8 bases at J, with 15 bases in the middle. Germline V lookup: CDR1 SNHLY, CDR2 FYNNEI. The CDR3 totals 15 residues.

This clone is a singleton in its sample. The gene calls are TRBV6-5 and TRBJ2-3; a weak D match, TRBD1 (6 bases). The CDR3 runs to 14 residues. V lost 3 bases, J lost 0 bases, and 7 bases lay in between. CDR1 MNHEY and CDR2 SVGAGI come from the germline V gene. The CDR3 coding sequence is TGTGCCAGCAGTTATAGGGGGAGCACAGATACGCAGTATTTT. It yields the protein CASSYRGSTDTQYF.